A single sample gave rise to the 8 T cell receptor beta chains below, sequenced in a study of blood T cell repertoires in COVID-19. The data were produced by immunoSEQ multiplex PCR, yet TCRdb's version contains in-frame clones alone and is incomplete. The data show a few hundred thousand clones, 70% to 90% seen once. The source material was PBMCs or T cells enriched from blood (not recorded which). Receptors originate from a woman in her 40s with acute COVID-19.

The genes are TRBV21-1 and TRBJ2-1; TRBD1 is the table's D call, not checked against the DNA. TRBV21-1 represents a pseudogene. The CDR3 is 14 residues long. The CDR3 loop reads CASSKVTGGLEQFF. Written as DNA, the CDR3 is TGTGCCAGCAGCAAAGTTACAGGGGGGCTTGAGCAGTTCTTC.

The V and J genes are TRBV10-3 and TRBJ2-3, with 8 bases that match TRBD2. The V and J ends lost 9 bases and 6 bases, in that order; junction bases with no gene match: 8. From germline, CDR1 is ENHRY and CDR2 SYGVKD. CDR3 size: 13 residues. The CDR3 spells CAIQAGDPDTQYF. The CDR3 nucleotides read TGTGCCATTCAAGCGGGAGACCCCGATACGCAGTATTTT.

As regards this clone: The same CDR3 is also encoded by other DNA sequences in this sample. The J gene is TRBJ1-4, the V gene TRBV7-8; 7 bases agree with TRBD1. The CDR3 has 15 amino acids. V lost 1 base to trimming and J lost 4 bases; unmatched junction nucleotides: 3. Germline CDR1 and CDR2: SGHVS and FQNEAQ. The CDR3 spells CASSLGQGRNEKLFF. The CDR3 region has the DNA TGTGCCAGCAGCTTAGGACAGGGACGTAATGAAAAACTGTTTTTT.

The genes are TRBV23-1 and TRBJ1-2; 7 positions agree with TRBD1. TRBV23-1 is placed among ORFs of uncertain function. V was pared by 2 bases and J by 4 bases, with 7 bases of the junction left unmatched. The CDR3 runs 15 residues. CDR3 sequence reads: CASSQLPEGAYGYTF. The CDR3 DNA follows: TGCGCCAGCAGTCAACTCCCGGAGGGGGCCTATGGCTACACCTTC.

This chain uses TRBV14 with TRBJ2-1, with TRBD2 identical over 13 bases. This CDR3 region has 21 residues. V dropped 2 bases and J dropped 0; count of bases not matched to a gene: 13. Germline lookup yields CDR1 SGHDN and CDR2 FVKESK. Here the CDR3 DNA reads TGTGCCAGCAGCCAACTCTTCGGACTAGCGGGAGTGCGGAGCTCCTACAATGAGCAGTTCTTC. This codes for CASSQLFGLAGVRSSYNEQFF.

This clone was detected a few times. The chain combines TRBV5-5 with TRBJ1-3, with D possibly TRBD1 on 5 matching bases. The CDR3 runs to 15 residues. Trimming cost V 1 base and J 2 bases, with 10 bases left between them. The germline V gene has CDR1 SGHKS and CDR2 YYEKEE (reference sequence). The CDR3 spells CASSLRQSTGNTIYF. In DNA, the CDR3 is TGTGCCAGCAGCTTGAGACAGAGTACTGGAAACACCATATATTTT.

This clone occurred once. This CDR3 reads CASSRGLAGNEQFF. Written as DNA, the CDR3 is TGTGCCAGCAGCCGCGGACTAGCGGGCAATGAGCAGTTCTTC. The V gene is TRBV6-5, the J gene TRBJ2-1, with 11 nucleotides matching TRBD2. The germline gives CDR1 MNHEY, CDR2 SVGAGI. Germline trimming cut 6 bases from V and 6 bases from J; bases unmatched to any gene: 4. This CDR3 comprises 14 residues.

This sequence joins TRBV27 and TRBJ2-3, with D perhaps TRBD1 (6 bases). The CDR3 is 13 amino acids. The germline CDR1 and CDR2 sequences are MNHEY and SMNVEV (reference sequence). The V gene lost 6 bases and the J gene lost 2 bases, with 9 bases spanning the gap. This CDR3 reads CASSPGATDTQYF. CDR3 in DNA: TGTGCCAGCAGCCCAGGGGCCACAGATACGCAGTATTTT.